The clone carrying this TCR beta chain was counted once. Treatment defined: approximately 18 received Ad26.COV2.S at low or high dose, single or two shots; several received placebo; per-sample allocation not given. The samples were gathered on day 63 after the first injection of vaccine or placebo. A Boston adult aged 18-55 years was the donor. This sample was included in a study of Ad26.COV2.S vaccination and SARS-CoV-2 variants. Profiled with immunoSEQ multiplex PCR; TCRdb holds only in-frame clones, not every one. The sample lists approximately 450,000 clones; about nine tenths were seen once. The sample consisted of peripheral blood, taken in a trial of Ad26.COV2.S vaccine versus placebo. The TCR comes from a person between 18 and 65 years old who received the Ad26.COV2.S COVID-19 vaccine or a placebo.

CDR3 amino acids: CAWSPPGSAPYEQYF. The DNA of the CDR3 is TGTGCCTGGAGTCCACCGGGGTCAGCCCCCTACGAGCAGTACTTC. The V call is TRBV30, the J call TRBJ2-7, with a possible D match to TRBD2 (5 bases). The CDR3 totals 15 residues. Trimming stripped 2 bases from V and 2 bases from J, with 16 bases between. Germline V lookup: CDR1 GTSNPN, CDR2 SVGIG (reference sequence).